Detailed here is one T cell receptor (beta chain). Its antigen is not identified. Sequencing of the DNA from cultured CD4+ T cells was carried out with the Oncomine TCR Beta short-read assay. From the PCR reads, TCRdb called clonotypes with MiXCR, one entry per CDR3 protein. The sample has over 14,000 distinct CDR3 sequences; 53% are singletons. The data were taken from a study of vaccination and CD4 T cells after COVID-19. Study details: Cultures acting as controls obtained a CEFX pool, an HIV-1 Nef pool, or no peptide.

CDR1 and CDR2 from the germline V gene are SGHTA and FQGTGA. J lost 7 bases, V lost 5 bases, and 5 bases had no gene match. The CDR3 has 14 amino acids. General study findings and limits: The appearance of a median roughly 83% of reactive clones in convalescent patients occurred only post-vaccination.

Treatment given: roughly 11-day PBMC culture with coronavirus spike peptide pools or control peptides (ViraFEST assay). Once peptide pools had expanded antigen-specific T cells, ViraFEST sequenced TCRs. This clonotype was sampled from a human donor who had recovered from COVID-19. V gene TRBV7-3 combines with J gene TRBJ1-6; 7 nucleotides align to TRBD1. Sequences were obtained from CD4+ T cells from blood, cultured in vitro. CDR3 amino acids: CASSRTGANSPLHF. The CDR3, as DNA: TGTGCCAGCAGCAGAACAGGGGCGAATTCACCCCTCCACTTT.